Here is one T cell receptor beta chain with its context. Its antigen is unidentified. An end of the junction differs from the germline gene, which may be a read error. The sample carries other DNA sequences with the same CDR3. Method: immunoSEQ multiplex PCR; TCRdb's copy keeps in-frame clones and lacks some. Among 40,000 to 60,000 clones listed, roughly nine tenths were seen once. The CDR3 loop spans 17 amino acids. Germline V gene lookup returns CDR1 LNHDA and CDR2 SQIVND (reference sequence). The sample's time point: pre-reinfection, 55 to 20 weeks before reinfection detection. No in vitro expansion preceded TCR sequencing of the sorted cells. People who inject drugs from Montreal's HEPCO study were the donors. Total naive CD8 T cells were sorted as viable CD3+ CD8+ CD45RO- cells from two donors. This record comes from a study of memory CD8 T cells in hepatitis C reinfection. About the study: Samples before reinfection came 55 to 20 weeks prior to detection.

Findings and limits, study-wide: With 4 to 6 donors, public clonotype conclusions could not be definitive.

The receptor comes from a man aged 18 to 29 with hepatitis C virus infection. The rearrangement links TRBV19 to TRBJ2-5, with D maybe TRBD1 (6 bases). The specimen was naive CD8+ T cells sorted from blood. CDR3 sequence reads: CASSSRTGLAPRGTQYF. CDR3 DNA: TGCGCCAGTAGTAGCCGAACAGGGTTAGCACCGAGAGGGACCCAGTACTTC. Full variable domain (outside the CDR3, taken from reference TRBV19 and TRBJ2-5): DGGITQSPKYLFRKEGQNVTLSCEQNLNHDAMYWYRQDPGQGLRLIYYSQIVNDFQKGDIAEGYSVSREKKESFPLTVTSAQKNPTAFYLCASSSRTGLAPRGTQYFGPGTRLLVL.